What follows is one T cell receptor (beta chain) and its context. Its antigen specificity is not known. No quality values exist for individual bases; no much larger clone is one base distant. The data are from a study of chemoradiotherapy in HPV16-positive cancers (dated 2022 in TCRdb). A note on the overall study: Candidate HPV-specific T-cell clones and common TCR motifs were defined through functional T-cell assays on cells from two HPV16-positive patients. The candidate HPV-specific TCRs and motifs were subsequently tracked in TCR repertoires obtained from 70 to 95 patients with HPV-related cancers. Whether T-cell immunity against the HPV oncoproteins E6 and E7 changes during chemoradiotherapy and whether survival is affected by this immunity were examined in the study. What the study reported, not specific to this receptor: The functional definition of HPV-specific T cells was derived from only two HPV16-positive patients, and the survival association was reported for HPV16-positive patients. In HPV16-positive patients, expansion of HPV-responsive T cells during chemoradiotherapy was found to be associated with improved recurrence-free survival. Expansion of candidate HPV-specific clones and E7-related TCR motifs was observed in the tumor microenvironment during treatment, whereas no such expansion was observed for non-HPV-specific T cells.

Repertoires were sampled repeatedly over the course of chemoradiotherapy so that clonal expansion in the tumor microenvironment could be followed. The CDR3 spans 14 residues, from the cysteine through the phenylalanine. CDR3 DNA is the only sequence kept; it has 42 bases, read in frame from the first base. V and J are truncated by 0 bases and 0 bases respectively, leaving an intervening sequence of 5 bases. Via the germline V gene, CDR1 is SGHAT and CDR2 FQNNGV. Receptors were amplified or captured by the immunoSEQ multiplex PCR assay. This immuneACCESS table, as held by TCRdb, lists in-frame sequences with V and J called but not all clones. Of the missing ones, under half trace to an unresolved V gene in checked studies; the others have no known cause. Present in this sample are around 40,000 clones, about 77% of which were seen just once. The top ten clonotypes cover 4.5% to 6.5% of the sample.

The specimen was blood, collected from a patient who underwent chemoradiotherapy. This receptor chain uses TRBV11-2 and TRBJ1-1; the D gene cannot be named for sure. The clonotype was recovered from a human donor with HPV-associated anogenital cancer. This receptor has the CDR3 CASSLDRVNTEAFF. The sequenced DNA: TGTGCCAGCAGCTTAGACCGCGTGAACACTGAAGCTTTCTTT.